The 16 T cell receptor beta chains below come from one sample, sequenced in a study of TIL therapy for anti-PD-1-resistant metastatic lung cancer. Time point given: pre-treatment sample, taken before nivolumab and TIL therapy. The tumor samples were excised metastases, mostly pleural nodules or supraclavicular lymph nodes. The immunoSEQ assay was v3. TCRdb keeps only in-frame clones here, not all; method: immunoSEQ multiplex PCR. The sample yields under 100,000 clones, about three fifths seen once. This material consisted of tumor tissue, taken at baseline. Every receptor here comes from a person between 30 and 79 years old with non-small cell lung cancer.

With regard to this clone: Other DNA sequences in the sample encode the same CDR3. V and J are TRBV19 and TRBJ2-7; TRBD1 matches 7 bases. J was trimmed by 1 base and V by 3 bases; bases with no gene match: 3. Per the germline V gene, CDR1 is LNHDA and CDR2 is SQIVND (reference sequence). CDR3 length: 14 amino acids. CDR3 in amino acids: CASSIGTASYEQYF. CDR3 sequence (DNA): TGTGCCAGTAGTATTGGGACAGCGTCCTACGAGCAGTACTTC. Full variable domain (missing parts from reference TRBV19 and TRBJ2-7): DGGITQSPKYLFRKEGQNVTLSCEQNLNHDAMYWYRQDPGQGLRLIYYSQIVNDFQKGDIAEGYSVSREKKESFPLTVTSAQKNPTAFYLCASSIGTASYEQYFGPGTRLTVT.

The rearrangement uses TRBV12-3 or TRBV12-4 and TRBJ2-7; 7 nucleotides agree with TRBD1. V lost 5 bases, J lost 2 bases, and 3 bases stayed unmatched. The CDR3 is 13 amino acids. CDR3 in amino acids: CASSPTGTYEQYF. CDR3 bases: TGTGCCAGCAGTCCGACAGGGACCTACGAGCAGTACTTC.

The genes are TRBV25-1 and TRBJ2-7; D perhaps matches TRBD2 (6 bases). This CDR3 is 15 amino acids long. CDR1 and CDR2 from the germline V gene are MGHDK and SYGVNS. Deletions cut 2 bases from V and 5 bases from J, with 16 bases between. The CDR3 region is CASSENGGWVHEQYF. CDR3 sequence (DNA): TGTGCCAGCAGTGAAAATGGAGGGTGGGTCCACGAGCAGTACTTC.

This rearrangement joins TRBV7-8 to TRBJ2-7; 7 bases map to TRBD1. This CDR3 spans 14 amino acids. Trimming removed 5 bases from V and 4 bases from J; junction bases left unmatched: 8. Per germline, CDR1 SGHVS and CDR2 FQNEAQ. The CDR3 loop is CASSEEGGHYEQYF. As DNA, the CDR3 is TGTGCCAGCAGCGAAGAAGGGGGCCATTACGAGCAGTACTTC. Together with reference TRBV7-8 and TRBJ2-7, the CDR3 gives the full variable domain: GAGVSQSPRYKVAKRGQDVALRCDPISGHVSLFWYQQALGQGPEFLTYFQNEAQLDKSGLPSDRFFAERPEGSVSTLKIQRTQQEDSAVYLCASSEEGGHYEQYFGPGTRLTVT.

The chain is built from TRBV4-3 and TRBJ2-7, with 9 nucleotides matching TRBD1. The ends lost 4 bases at V and 4 bases at J; junction bases unmatched: 8. The CDR3 has 15 amino acids. The germline CDR1 and CDR2 sequences are LGHNA and YSLEER. The CDR3 sequence is CASSRDTGGNYEQYF. DNA of the CDR3: TGCGCCAGCAGCCGGGATACAGGGGGCAATTACGAGCAGTACTTC.

The rearrangement joins TRBV11-2 to TRBJ2-4; tentative D call: TRBD2 (6 bases). CDR1 and CDR2 (germline): SGHAT, FQNNGV. There are 13 residues in the CDR3. V lost 1 base to trimming and J lost 6 bases, with 7 bases between them. The DNA for the CDR3 is TGTGCCAGCAGCTTAGGAGCGGGAAACATTCAGTACTTC. It translates to CASSLGAGNIQYF.

J is TRBJ1-2 and V is TRBV5-1; 7 bases fit TRBD1. Trimming removed 7 bases from V and 4 bases from J; junction bases left unmatched: 7. Germline V lookup: CDR1 SGHRS, CDR2 YFSETQ. The CDR3 has 13 residues. For the CDR3, the DNA is TGCGCCAGCGGATCCCGGGACAGCTATGGCTACACCTTC. Its protein is CASGSRDSYGYTF. Full variable domain (missing parts from reference TRBV5-1 and TRBJ1-2): KAGVTQTPRYLIKTRGQQVTLSCSPISGHRSVSWYQQTPGQGLQFLFEYFSETQRNKGNFPGRFSGRQFSNSRSEMNVSTLELGDSALYLCASGSRDSYGYTFGSGTRLTVV.

The chain is built from TRBV3-1 (or the pseudogene TRBV3-2) and TRBJ2-7; 10 nucleotides align to TRBD2. The CDR3 is 17 residues long. Germline CDR1 is LGHDT and CDR2 is YNNKEL (reference sequence). V was clipped by 0 bases and J by 4 bases; unmatched bases: 9. As DNA, the CDR3 is TGTGCCAGCAGCCAAGAGAGAGCGGGAGGGCCGGGGTACGAGCAGTACTTC. Translating it yields CASSQERAGGPGYEQYF.

The chain has TRBV12-3 or TRBV12-4 and TRBJ1-4, with D perhaps TRBD1 (6 bases). Trimming removed 6 bases at V and 15 bases at J, with 14 bases between. This CDR3 has 11 amino acids. CDR3 loop: CASRDRGLVFF. In DNA form, the CDR3 reads TGTGCCAGCAGGGATAGGGGGTTGGTGTTTTTT.

This clone was counted between two and nine times. This rearrangement joins TRBV19 to TRBJ1-4; D is uncertain. The CDR3 is 13 amino acids. Germline values: CDR1 LNHDA, CDR2 SQIVND (reference sequence). Trimming shortened V by 5 bases and J by 5 bases, and 9 bases separated the two germline ends. CDR3 residues: CASSLHGNEKLFF. The CDR3 DNA follows: TGTGCCAGTAGTTTACACGGGAATGAAAAACTGTTTTTT.

The chain is built from TRBV2 and TRBJ1-2, with D maybe TRBD1 (5 bases). Trimming stripped 1 base from V and 4 bases from J, with 10 bases between. Germline loops: CDR1 SNHLY, CDR2 FYNNEI. The CDR3 extends over 14 amino acids. As DNA, the CDR3 is TGTGCCAGCAGTGAAGAGTGGGGGACCTATGGCTACACCTTC. Translated, it gives CASSEEWGTYGYTF.

The J gene is TRBJ1-4, the V gene TRBV28; perhaps TRBD1 as D (5 bases). Trimming cost V 11 bases and J 5 bases, with 9 bases left between them. The CDR3 totals 11 residues. Looked up from germline, CDR1 is MDHEN and CDR2 is SYDVKM. DNA of the CDR3: TGTGCCTGGGGGGAGAATGAAAAACTGTTTTTT. Translating it yields CAWGENEKLFF.

V usage is TRBV5-6 and J usage is TRBJ2-7; D is unclear. The V end was cut by 4 bases, the J end by 0 bases, with 5 bases between. CDR1 and CDR2 from the germline V gene are SGHDT and YYEEEE. This CDR3 contains 12 residues. The CDR3 DNA follows: TGTGCCAGCAGCCTGACCTCCTACGAGCAGTACTTC. This encodes CASSLTSYEQYF.

This chain joins TRBV6-6 and TRBJ1-1; 7 bases agree with TRBD1. V was pared by 6 bases and J by 5 bases, with 15 bases of the junction left unmatched. The germline CDR1 and CDR2 sequences are MNHNY and SVGAGI (reference sequence). The CDR3 extends over 16 amino acids. The CDR3 DNA reads as TGTGCCAGCAGAGACCCGGGACAGAGGGGGGTGACTGAAGCTTTCTTT. It codes for CASRDPGQRGVTEAFF.

The chain couples TRBV28 to TRBJ2-6, with D unresolved. Per germline, CDR1 MDHEN and CDR2 SYDVKM. The CDR3 is made up of 15 amino acids. V lost 6 bases to trimming and J lost 2 bases, with 11 bases between them. In DNA form, the CDR3 reads TGTGCCAGCAGCCTGCTGGGGACTGGGGCCAACGTCCTGACTTTC. It translates to CASSLLGTGANVLTF.

The CDR3 bases are TGTGCCAGCAGTTCACTGACTAGCGGGAGCCACGAGCAGTACTTC. Amino acids: CASSSLTSGSHEQYF. This chain joins TRBV6-2 or TRBV6-3 and TRBJ2-7; TRBD2 matches 12 bases. Trimming cost V 4 bases and J 5 bases; bases outside gene matches: 6. Germline V gene data show CDR1 as MNHEY and CDR2 as SVGEGT. The CDR3 has 15 residues.